These 11 T cell receptor beta chains share one sample of origin, sequenced in a study of blood T cell repertoires in COVID-19. Here immunoSEQ multiplex PCR was the method, and the copy in TCRdb shows in-frame clones only, minus some. The sample has around 190,000 clones, 84% seen once. Sequencing used peripheral blood. These receptors all stem from a human donor in a cohort sampled during active COVID-19.

The chain links TRBV18 to TRBJ2-7; 10 bases fit TRBD1. The length of the CDR3 is 13 residues. The germline V gene encodes CDR1 KGHSH and CDR2 LQKENI. J gave up 12 bases and V 3 bases, and 8 bases lay outside the gene matches. In DNA form, the CDR3 reads TGTGCCAGCTCACCGCGGGACAGGGGTTTTATGTACTTC. Translation: CASSPRDRGFMYF.

This chain joins TRBV4-2 and TRBJ2-1; D gene ambiguous. The V gene's germline CDR1 is LGHNA and CDR2 YNFKEQ. CDR3 size: 14 residues. The germline V and J ends were trimmed by 0 bases and 2 bases, with 5 bases remaining between them. DNA for the CDR3: TGTGCCAGCAGCCAAGATACAGCCTACAATGAGCAGTTCTTC. Translation: CASSQDTAYNEQFF.

This sequence joins TRBV30 and TRBJ1-1; weak D call: TRBD1 (5 bases). Germline V gives CDR1 GTSNPN, CDR2 SVGIG (reference sequence). V was pared by 3 bases and J by 5 bases, with 7 bases between. CDR3 size: 11 residues. CDR3 loop: CAWSPGTEAFF. CDR3 sequence (DNA): TGTGCCTGGAGCCCAGGGACTGAAGCTTTCTTT.

The chain couples TRBV4-1 to TRBJ2-7, with D tentatively TRBD1 (6 bases). V lost 4 bases and J lost 2, with 15 bases in between. The CDR3 totals 15 residues. Germline CDR1 and CDR2: MGHRA and YSYEKL. This CDR3 reads CASSPNRDKAYEQYF. The CDR3 bases are TGCGCCAGCAGCCCTAACCGGGACAAAGCCTACGAGCAGTACTTC.

This clone has more than one count but fewer than ten. V usage is TRBV5-1 and J usage is TRBJ1-2, with D perhaps matching TRBD1 (5 bases). V lost 3 bases and J 7 bases, leaving 19 bases between the germline ends. Germline V lookup: CDR1 SGHRS, CDR2 YFSETQ. The CDR3 runs to 15 residues. CDR3 amino acids: CASSSQGLGMGGYTF. The CDR3 DNA follows: TGCGCCAGCAGCTCGCAGGGTCTGGGTATGGGTGGCTACACCTTC. The whole variable domain, remainder taken from reference TRBV5-1 and TRBJ1-2, is KAGVTQTPRYLIKTRGQQVTLSCSPISGHRSVSWYQQTPGQGLQFLFEYFSETQRNKGNFPGRFSGRQFSNSRSEMNVSTLELGDSALYLCASSSQGLGMGGYTFGSGTRLTVV.

The chain has TRBV4-2 and TRBJ1-4; 7 bases agree with TRBD1. After removal of 0 bases from V and 7 bases from J, the junction contained 11 bases not matched to a gene. The CDR3 covers 17 residues. Per germline, CDR1 LGHNA and CDR2 YNFKEQ. CDR3 in DNA: TGTGCCAGCAGCCAAGATCACAGGGGCCTATCGGGTGAAAAACTGTTTTTT. Translating it yields CASSQDHRGLSGEKLFF.

This clone has a single count. The chain carries TRBV27 and TRBJ2-3; 7 nucleotides match TRBD1. The CDR3 runs 13 residues. V gave up 6 bases and J gave up 5 bases; unmatched junction bases: 5. CDR1 and CDR2 (germline): MNHEY, SMNVEV (reference sequence). The CDR3 nucleotides read TGTGCCAGCAGGCCAGGGGGAGTAGATACGCAGTATTTT. Amino acid sequence: CASRPGGVDTQYF.

The J gene is TRBJ2-3, the V gene TRBV27, with TRBD2 matching over 7 bases. The trim removed 3 bases at V and 1 base at J, leaving 4 bases unmatched. This CDR3 is built from 15 residues. CDR1 MNHEY and CDR2 SMNVEV come from the germline V gene (reference sequence). The CDR3 spells CASSFSAGGTDTQYF. CDR3 nucleotide sequence: TGTGCCAGCAGTTTCTCGGCGGGGGGCACAGATACGCAGTATTTT.

The genes are TRBV5-8 and TRBJ1-5; the match to TRBD1 covers 8 bases. After removal of 6 bases from V and 10 bases from J, the junction contained 18 bases not matched to a gene. The CDR3 spans 16 residues. Germline CDR1 SGHTS, CDR2 YDEGEE. The CDR3 spells CASNPGTGTGYDPQHF. CDR3 nucleotide sequence: TGTGCCAGCAACCCCGGGACAGGAACCGGATACGATCCCCAGCATTTT.

This chain uses TRBV12-3 or TRBV12-4 with TRBJ1-5; unclear D gene. The CDR3 contains 13 residues. Trimming took off 7 bases at V and 0 bases at J, with 7 bases between the two ends. The CDR3 sequence: CASTAYSNQPQHF. CDR3 bases: TGTGCCAGCACCGCGTATAGCAATCAGCCCCAGCATTTT.

The chain couples TRBV30 to TRBJ2-3, with a weak D call TRBD1 (6 bases). The CDR3 is made up of 15 amino acids. CDR1 is GTSNPN and CDR2 is SVGIG in the germline V gene (reference sequence). Trimming shortened V by 2 bases and J by 0 bases, and 12 bases separated the two germline ends. The CDR3 sequence is CAWSPGQPSTDTQYF. CDR3 in DNA: TGTGCCTGGAGTCCCGGACAGCCTAGCACAGATACGCAGTATTTT.